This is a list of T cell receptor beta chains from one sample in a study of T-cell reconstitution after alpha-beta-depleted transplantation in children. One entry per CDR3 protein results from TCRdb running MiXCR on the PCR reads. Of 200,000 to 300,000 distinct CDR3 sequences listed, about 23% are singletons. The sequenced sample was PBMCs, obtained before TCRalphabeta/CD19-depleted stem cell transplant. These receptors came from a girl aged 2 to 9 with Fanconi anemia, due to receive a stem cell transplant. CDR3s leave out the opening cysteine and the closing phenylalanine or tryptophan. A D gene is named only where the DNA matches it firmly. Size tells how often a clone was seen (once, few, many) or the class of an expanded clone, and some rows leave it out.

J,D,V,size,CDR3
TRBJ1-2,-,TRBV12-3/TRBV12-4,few,ASRKGGAGYT
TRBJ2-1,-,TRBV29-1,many,SGRQIGDEQF
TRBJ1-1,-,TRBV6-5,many,ASTLDRKTLNTEAF
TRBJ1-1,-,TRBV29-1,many,SVGRVLDTEAF
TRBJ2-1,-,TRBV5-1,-,ASSLAQVNEQF
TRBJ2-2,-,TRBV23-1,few,ASSQPPGRGAAGELF
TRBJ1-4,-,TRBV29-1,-,SVGYEGEYEKLF
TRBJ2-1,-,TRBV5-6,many,ASSLVGGRVNEQF
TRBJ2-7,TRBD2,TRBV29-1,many,SVVASGRASYEQY
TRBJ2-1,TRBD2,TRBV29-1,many,SVGGGDNEQF
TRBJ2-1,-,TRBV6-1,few,ASSLGPGPYNEQF
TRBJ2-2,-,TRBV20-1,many,SARGYSGTPNTGELF
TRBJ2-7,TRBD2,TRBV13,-,ASSTGTSGRNHEQY
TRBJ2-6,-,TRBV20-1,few,SAAIQPGANVLT
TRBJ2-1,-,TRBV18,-,ASQMEYSSYNEQF
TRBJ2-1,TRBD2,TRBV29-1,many,SVGSVSGGSVYNEQF
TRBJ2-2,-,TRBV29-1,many,SVLNTGELF
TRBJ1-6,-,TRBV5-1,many,ASSYNNSPLH
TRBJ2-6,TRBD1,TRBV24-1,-,ATSDTGGRANVLT
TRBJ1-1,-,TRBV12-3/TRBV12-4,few,ASSLGGGPEAF
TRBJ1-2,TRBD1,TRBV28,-,ASRIRQGGSYGYT
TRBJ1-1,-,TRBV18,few,ASSPLMNTEAF
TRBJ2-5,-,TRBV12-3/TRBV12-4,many,ASSSFDETQY
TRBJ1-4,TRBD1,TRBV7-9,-,ASSLDRGANEKLF
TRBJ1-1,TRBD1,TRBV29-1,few,SVAQGGTEAF
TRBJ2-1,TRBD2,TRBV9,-,ASSVDVLSGGYNEQF